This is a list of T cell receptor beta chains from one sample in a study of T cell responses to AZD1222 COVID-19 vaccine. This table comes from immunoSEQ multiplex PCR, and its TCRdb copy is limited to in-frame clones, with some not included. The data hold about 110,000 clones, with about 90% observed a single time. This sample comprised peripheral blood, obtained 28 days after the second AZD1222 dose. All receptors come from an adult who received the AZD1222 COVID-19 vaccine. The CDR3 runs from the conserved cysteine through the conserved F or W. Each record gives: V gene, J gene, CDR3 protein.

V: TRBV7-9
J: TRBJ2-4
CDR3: CASSLGTRSLAKNIQYF

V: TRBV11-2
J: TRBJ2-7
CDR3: CASSLDRGLNYEQYF

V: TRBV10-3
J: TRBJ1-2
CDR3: CAISERTHIDGYTF

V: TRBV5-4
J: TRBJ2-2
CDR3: CASSLSGELFF

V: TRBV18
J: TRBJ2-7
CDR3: CASSPRVGHQSSYEQYF

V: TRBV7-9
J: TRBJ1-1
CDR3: CASSQDRDWNTEAFF

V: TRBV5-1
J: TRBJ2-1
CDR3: CASSLAGQEHNEQFF

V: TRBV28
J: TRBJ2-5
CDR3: CASSHTLAGGPETQYF

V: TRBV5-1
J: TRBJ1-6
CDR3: CASSEGQPNSPLHF

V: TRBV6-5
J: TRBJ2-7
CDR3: CASSYYRAYEQYF

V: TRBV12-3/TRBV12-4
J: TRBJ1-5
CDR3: CASRVTNQPQHF

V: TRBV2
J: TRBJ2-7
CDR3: CASSGLGGLNEQYF

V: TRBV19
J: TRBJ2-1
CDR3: CASSPWGTSGDNEQFF

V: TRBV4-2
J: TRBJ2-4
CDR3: CASSQEGQGAVAKNIQYF

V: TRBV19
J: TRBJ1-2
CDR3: CASRLEGGFAANYGYTF

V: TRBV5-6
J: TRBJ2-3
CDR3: CASSLGGGTQYF

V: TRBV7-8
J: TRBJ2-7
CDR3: CASRVDRGSSYEQYF

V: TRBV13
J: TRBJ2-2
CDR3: CASSLAGRGTGELFF

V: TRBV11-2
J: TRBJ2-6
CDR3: CASSVQSSGANVLTF

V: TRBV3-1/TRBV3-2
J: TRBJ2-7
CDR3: CASSQDPGFYEQYF

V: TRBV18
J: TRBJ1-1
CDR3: CASSPPGAAEAFF

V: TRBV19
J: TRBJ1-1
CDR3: CASSMGRDQFEAFF

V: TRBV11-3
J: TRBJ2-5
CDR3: CASSTRGSGNQETQYF

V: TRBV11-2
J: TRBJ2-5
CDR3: CASSTRGPPGVLVETQYF